The 5 T cell receptor beta chains reported below all come from one sample, sequenced in a study of T cells in Graves' hyperthyroidism and ophthalmopathy. TCR beta CDR3 regions were amplified from RNA. The HTBI set primed first-round TCR CDR3 RT-PCR. Using its own MiXCR run on the multiplex PCR reads, TCRdb lists one record per CDR3 protein. The sample shows about 640,000 distinct CDR3 sequences, 20% to 25% of them seen only once. Sequenced sample: blood. The source is a man aged 25-45 years with Graves' ophthalmopathy.

This clonotype was seen a handful of times. The chain combines TRBV7-2 with TRBJ2-7; D is uncertain. The germline V gene encodes CDR1 SGHTA and CDR2 FQGNSA. This CDR3 is 13 amino acids long. The V end lost 7 bases, the J end lost 3 bases, and 13 bases lay between the germline ends. CDR3 residues: CASTSGSVYEQYF. In DNA form, the CDR3 reads TGTGCCAGCACCTCAGGATCGGTCTACGAGCAGTACTTC. Based on the CDR3 plus reference TRBV7-2 and TRBJ2-7, the full variable domain is GAGVSQSPSNKVTEKGKDVELRCDPISGHTALYWYRQSLGQGLEFLIYFQGNSAPDKSGLPSDRFSAERTGGSVSTLTIQRTQQEDSAVYLCASTSGSVYEQYFGPGTRLTVT.

This clonotype appeared many times. The chain joins TRBV30 to TRBJ1-1; D is undetermined. CDR1 and CDR2 (germline): GTSNPN, SVGIG (reference sequence). V was cut by 4 bases and J by 6 bases, with 6 bases left in between. The CDR3 sequence is 10 residues long. The CDR3 loop is CAWIGPEAFF. CDR3 sequence (DNA): TGTGCCTGGATAGGGCCTGAAGCTTTCTTT.

This clonotype was detected ten times or more. CDR3 residues: CASSSRTGTGTDTQYF. In DNA, the CDR3 is TGTGCCAGCAGCTCCCGGACAGGGACGGGTACAGATACGCAGTATTTT. V gene TRBV7-8 combines with J gene TRBJ2-3; 8 bases fit TRBD1. This CDR3 has 16 amino acids. V shed 4 bases and J 3 bases; nucleotides not matched to a gene: 9. Germline CDR1 reads SGHVS; CDR2 reads FQNEAQ.

This clonotype has at least ten counts. The chain uses TRBV7-2 and TRBJ1-1; D unclear. V lost 5 bases, J lost 1 base, and 14 bases lay in between. The CDR3 spans 15 residues. Germline V gives CDR1 SGHTA, CDR2 FQGNSA. For the CDR3, the DNA is TGTGCCAGCAGCCCCCCCCGAACCCCGAACACTGAAGCTTTCTTT. Its protein product is CASSPPRTPNTEAFF.

The chain couples TRBV6-1 to TRBJ2-7; no definite D call. V lost 11 bases and J 4 bases, leaving 15 bases between the germline ends. The CDR3 runs 12 residues. From germline, CDR1 is MNHNS and CDR2 SASEGT. DNA for the CDR3: TGTGCCTGCGGCCCCGGGTCTTACGAGCAGTACTTC. Protein product: CACGPGSYEQYF.